A single count supports the clone carrying this T cell receptor (beta chain). Its antigen is not identified. Per the germline V gene, CDR1 is SGHTA and CDR2 is FQGTGA. The V gene end was trimmed by 0 bases and the J gene end by 1 base; junction bases not matched to a gene: 2. The CDR3 extends over 15 amino acids. TCRdb keeps only in-frame clones here, not all; method: immunoSEQ multiplex PCR. Seen here are 2 million to 2.5 million clones, roughly 95% observed once, and the top ten hold roughly 0.13%. The sample is drawn from a study of shared clonotypes between healthy human individuals. Overall study results and limits: Generation probabilities were higher for clonotypes shared across all four sorted-subset donors than for unshared ones. Deeper or shallower sequencing was expected to change how clonotypes are shared among donors. Memory subsets generally showed smaller estimated richness than naive subsets did. Sorted-subset sequencing was shown by rarefaction to be incomplete despite large depth.

The receptor was isolated from a man aged 18 to 30 in good health. The chain employs TRBV7-3 and TRBJ1-2, with 7 bases aligning to TRBD1. The sequenced sample was naive CD4+ T cells sorted from blood. Subset of the sample: CD45RA+ positively selected. The DNA of the CDR3 is TGTGCCAGCAGCTTAACAGGGGGCGATAACTATGGCTACACCTTC. It encodes CASSLTGGDNYGYTF.